This T cell receptor beta chain is drawn from a study of blood T cell repertoires in COVID-19. Study in general: Material from acute and convalescent COVID-19 was sourced from the United States, Italy and Spain. PBMCs, B-cell-depleted T cells, or T cells were the source of the cDNA or gDNA that made up the material.

Source study methods: Amplification from reference gene primers served as the basis for estimated nucleated cell counts. Clones were read by immunoSEQ multiplex PCR, and TCRdb kept only the in-frame ones, dropping some. For V, J and clone size, that table is used; D and trimming come from the DNA. The sample has 150,000 to 200,000 clones; roughly nine tenths are singletons. Germline assignment: CDR1 SGDLS and CDR2 YYNGEE. V lost 2 bases and J lost 0, with 10 bases in between. This CDR3 has 15 residues. This chain uses TRBV9 with TRBJ2-3; D may be TRBD2 (6 bases). Sequencing input: peripheral blood. The TCR originated in a man aged 65 to 79 with active or convalescent COVID-19. The CDR3 nucleotides read TGTGCCAGCAGCGTCCAAGCGGGTAGCACAGATACGCAGTATTTT. Its protein product is CASSVQAGSTDTQYF.